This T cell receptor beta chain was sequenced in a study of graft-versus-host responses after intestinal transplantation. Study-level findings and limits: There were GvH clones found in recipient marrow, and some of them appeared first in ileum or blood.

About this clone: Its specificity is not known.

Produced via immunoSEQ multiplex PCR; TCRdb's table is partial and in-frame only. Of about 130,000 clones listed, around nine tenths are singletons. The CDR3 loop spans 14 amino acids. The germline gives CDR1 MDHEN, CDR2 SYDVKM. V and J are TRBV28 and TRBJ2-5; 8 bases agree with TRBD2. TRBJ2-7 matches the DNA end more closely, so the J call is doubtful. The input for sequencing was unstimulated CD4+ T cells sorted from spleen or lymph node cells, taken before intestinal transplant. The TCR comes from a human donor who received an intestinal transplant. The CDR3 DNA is TGTGCCAGCAGTTTAGCGGGAGGTTCGTACGAGCAGTACTTC. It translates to CASSLAGGSYEQYF.